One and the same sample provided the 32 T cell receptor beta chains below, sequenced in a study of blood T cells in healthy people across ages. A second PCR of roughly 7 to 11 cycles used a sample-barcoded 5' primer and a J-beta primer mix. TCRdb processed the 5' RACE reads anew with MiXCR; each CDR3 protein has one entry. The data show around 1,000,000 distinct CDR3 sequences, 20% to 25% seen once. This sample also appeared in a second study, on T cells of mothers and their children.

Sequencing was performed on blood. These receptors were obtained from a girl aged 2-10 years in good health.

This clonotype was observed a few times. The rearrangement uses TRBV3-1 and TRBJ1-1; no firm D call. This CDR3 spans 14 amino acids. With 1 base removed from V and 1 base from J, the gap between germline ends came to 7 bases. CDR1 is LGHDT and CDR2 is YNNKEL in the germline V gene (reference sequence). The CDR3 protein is CASSQAAQNTEAFF. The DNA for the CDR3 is TGTGCCAGCAGCCAAGCGGCACAGAACACTGAAGCTTTCTTT.

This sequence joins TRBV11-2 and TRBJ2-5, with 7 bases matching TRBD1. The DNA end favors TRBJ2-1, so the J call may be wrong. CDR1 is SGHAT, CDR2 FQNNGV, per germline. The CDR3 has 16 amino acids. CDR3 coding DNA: TGTGCCAGCAGCTCCATTGACAGGGACCCCTTGAATGAGCAGTTCTTC. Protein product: CASSSIDRDPLNEQFF.

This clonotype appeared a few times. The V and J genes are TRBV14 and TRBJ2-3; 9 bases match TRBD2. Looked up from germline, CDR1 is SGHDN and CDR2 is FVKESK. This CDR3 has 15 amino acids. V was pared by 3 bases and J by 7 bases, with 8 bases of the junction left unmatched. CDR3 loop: CASSQVAGVVYTQYF. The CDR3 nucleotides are TGTGCCAGCAGCCAGGTAGCGGGAGTGGTATATACGCAGTATTTT.

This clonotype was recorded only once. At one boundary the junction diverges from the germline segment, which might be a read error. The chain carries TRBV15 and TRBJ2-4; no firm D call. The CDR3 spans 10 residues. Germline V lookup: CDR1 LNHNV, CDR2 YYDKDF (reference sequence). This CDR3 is CAPPRALPDF. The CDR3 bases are TGTGCCCCACCAAGGGCTCTACCAGACTTC.

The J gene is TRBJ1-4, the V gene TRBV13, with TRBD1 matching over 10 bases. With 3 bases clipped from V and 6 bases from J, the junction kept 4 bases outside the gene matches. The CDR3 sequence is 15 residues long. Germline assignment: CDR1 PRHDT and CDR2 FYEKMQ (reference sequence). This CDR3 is CASSFDRGQDEKLFF. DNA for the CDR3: TGTGCCAGCAGCTTTGACAGGGGGCAGGATGAAAAACTGTTTTTT.

CDR3 nucleotide sequence: TGTGCCACCGGGACACAGGGGGCGGAGACCCAGTACTTC. Protein: CATGTQGAETQYF. V gene TRBV12-3 or TRBV12-4 combines with J gene TRBJ2-5, with 9 bases identical to TRBD1. J was trimmed by 5 bases and V by 10 bases; bases with no gene match: 8. This CDR3 spans 13 amino acids.

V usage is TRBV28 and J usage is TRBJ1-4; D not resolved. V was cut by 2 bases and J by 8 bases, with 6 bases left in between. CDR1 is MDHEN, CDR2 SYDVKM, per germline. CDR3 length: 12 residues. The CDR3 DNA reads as TGTGCCAGCAGTTTAGAACGGGAAAAACTGTTTTTT. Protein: CASSLEREKLFF. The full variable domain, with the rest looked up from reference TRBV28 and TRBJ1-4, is DVKVTQSSRYLVKRTGEKVFLECVQDMDHENMFWYRQDPGLGLRLIYFSYDVKMKEKGDIPEGYSVSREKKERFSLILESASTNQTSMYLCASSLEREKLFFGSGTQLSVL.

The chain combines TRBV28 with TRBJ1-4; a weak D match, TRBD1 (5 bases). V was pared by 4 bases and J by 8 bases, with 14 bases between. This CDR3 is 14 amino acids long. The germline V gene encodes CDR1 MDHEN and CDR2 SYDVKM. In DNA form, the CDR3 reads TGTGCCAGCAGTTCGGCCGACAGTACGGAAAAACTGTTTTTT. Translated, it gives CASSSADSTEKLFF.

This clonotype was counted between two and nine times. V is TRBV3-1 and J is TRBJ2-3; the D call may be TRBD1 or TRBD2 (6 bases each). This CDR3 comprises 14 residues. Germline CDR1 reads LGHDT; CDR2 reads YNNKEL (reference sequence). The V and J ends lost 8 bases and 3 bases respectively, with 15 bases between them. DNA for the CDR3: TGTGCCAGCTTACCGGGGGCAGGGACAGATACGCAGTATTTT. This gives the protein CASLPGAGTDTQYF.

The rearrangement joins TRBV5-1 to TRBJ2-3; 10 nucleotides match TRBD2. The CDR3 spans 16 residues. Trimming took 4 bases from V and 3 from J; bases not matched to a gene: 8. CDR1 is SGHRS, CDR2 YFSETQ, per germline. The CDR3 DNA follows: TGCGCCAGCAGCGTGGCTAGCGGGAGAAAAACAGATACGCAGTATTTT. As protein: CASSVASGRKTDTQYF.

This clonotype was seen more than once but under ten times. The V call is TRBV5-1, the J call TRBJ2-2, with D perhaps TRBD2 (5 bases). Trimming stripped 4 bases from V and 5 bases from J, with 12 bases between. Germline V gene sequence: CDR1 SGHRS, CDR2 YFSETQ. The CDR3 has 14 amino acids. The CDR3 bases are TGCGCCAGCAGCCCGGACTCTTTTACCGGGGAGCTGTTTTTT. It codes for CASSPDSFTGELFF.

In DNA, the CDR3 is TGTGCCAGCAGTCCCTATAATGACGCCACCGGGGAGCTGTTTTTT. This encodes CASSPYNDATGELFF. V gene TRBV12-3 or TRBV12-4 combines with J gene TRBJ2-2; D is unresolved. V was shortened by 5 bases and J by 4 bases, with 14 bases between the two germline ends. The CDR3 sequence is 15 residues long.

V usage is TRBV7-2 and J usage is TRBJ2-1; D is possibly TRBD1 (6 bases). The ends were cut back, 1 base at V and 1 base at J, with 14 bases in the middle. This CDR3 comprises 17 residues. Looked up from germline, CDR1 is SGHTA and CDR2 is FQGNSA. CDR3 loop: CASSLDREGRSYNEQFF. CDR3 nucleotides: TGTGCCAGCAGCTTAGACAGGGAAGGGCGATCCTACAATGAGCAGTTCTTC.

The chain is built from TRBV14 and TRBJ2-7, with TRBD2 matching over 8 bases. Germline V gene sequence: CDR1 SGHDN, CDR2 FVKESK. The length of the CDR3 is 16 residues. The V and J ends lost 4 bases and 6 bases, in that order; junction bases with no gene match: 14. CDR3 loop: CASSPAPGLVLGEQYF. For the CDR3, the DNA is TGTGCCAGCAGCCCGGCGCCGGGACTAGTCCTCGGCGAGCAGTACTTC.

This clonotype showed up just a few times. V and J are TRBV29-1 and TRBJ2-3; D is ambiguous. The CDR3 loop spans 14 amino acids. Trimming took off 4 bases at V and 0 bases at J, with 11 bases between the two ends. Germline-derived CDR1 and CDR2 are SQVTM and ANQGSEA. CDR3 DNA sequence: TGCAGCGTTGCTATTGGTGTTAGCACAGATACGCAGTATTTT. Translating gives CSVAIGVSTDTQYF.

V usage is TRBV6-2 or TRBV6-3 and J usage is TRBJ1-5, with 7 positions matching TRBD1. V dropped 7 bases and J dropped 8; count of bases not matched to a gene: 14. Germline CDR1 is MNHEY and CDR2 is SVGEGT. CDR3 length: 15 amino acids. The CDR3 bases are TGTGCCAGCACCCCTCTCCCGACAGGGCAAAAGCCCCAGCATTTT. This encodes CASTPLPTGQKPQHF.

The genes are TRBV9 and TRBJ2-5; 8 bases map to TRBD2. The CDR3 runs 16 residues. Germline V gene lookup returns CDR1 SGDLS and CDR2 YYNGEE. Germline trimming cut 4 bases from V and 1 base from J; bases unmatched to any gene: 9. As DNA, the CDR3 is TGTGCCAGCAGCCCCGGGGGGGCGGAGAGCCAAGAGACCCAGTACTTC. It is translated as CASSPGGAESQETQYF.

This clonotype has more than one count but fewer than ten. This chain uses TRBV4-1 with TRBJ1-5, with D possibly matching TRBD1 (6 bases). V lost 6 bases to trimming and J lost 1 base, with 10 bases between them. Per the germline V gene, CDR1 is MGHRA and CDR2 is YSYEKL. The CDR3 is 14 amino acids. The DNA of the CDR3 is TGCGCCAGCAGTTACGACAGGAGCAATCAGCCCCAGCATTTT. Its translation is CASSYDRSNQPQHF.

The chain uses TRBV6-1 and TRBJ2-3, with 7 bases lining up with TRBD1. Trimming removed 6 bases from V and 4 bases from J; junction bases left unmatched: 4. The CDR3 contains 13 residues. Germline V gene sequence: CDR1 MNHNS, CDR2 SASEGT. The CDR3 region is CASSHRGPDTQYF. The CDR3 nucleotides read TGTGCCAGCAGCCACAGGGGACCAGATACGCAGTATTTT.

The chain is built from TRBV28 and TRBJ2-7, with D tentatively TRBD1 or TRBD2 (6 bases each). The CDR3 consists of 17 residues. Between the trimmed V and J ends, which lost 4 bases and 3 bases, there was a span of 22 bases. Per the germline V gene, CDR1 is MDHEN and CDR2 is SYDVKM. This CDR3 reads CASSSNGRDMKFYEQYF. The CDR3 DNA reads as TGTGCCAGCAGTTCGAACGGGCGGGACATGAAGTTCTACGAGCAGTACTTC.

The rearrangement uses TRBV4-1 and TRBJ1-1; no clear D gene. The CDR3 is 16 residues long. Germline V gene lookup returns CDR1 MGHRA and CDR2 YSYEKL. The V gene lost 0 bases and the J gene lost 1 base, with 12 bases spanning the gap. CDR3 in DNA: TGCGCCAGCAGCCAAGATAAACTAGGGTCGAACACTGAAGCTTTCTTT. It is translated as CASSQDKLGSNTEAFF.

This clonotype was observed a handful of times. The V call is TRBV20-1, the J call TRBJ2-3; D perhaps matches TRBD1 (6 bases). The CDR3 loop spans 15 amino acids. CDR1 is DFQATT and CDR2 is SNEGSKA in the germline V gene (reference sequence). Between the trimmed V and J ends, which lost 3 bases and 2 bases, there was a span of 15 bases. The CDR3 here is CSARGLQGSTDTQYF. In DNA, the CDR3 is TGCAGTGCTAGGGGTTTACAGGGATCCACAGATACGCAGTATTTT.

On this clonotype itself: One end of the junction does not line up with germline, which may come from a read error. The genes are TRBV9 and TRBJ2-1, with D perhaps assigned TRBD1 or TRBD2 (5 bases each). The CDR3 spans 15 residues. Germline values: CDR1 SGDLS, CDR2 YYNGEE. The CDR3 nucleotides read TGTACCAGCAGCCAAGCAGAGGGGACCTACAATGAGCAGTTCTTC. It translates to CTSSQAEGTYNEQFF.

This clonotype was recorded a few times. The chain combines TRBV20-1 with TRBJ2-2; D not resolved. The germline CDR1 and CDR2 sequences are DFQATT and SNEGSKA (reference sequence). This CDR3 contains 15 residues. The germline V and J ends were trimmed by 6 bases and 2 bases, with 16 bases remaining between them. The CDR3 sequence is CSARSRVVNTGELFF. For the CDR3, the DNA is TGCAGTGCCCGGTCAAGGGTCGTTAACACCGGGGAGCTGTTTTTT.

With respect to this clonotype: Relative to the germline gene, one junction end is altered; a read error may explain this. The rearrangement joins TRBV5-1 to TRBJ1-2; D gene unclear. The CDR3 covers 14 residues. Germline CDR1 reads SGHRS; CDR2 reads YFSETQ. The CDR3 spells CAISFVMSPYGYTF. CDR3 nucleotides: TGCGCCATCAGCTTCGTTATGAGCCCCTATGGCTACACCTTC.

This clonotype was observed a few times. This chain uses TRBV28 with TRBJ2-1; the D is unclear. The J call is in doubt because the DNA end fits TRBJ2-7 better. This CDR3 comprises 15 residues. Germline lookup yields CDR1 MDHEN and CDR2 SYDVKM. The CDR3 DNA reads TGTGCCAGCAATGTGTATGGGTCGGCTAAATATGAGCAGTACTTC. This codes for CASNVYGSAKYEQYF.

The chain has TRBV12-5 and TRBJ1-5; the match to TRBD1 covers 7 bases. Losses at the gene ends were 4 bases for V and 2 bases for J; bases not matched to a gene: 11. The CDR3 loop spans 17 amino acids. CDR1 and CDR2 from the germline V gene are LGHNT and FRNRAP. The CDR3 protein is CASGSSFGQAGNQPQHF. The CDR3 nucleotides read TGTGCTAGTGGTTCAAGTTTCGGACAGGCGGGCAATCAGCCCCAGCATTTT.

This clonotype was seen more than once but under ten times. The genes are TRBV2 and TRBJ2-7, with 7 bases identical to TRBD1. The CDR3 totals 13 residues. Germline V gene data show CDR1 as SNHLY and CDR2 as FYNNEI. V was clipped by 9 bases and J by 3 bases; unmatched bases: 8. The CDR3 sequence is CASMGTVIYEQYF. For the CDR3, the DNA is TGTGCCAGTATGGGGACAGTAATCTACGAGCAGTACTTC.

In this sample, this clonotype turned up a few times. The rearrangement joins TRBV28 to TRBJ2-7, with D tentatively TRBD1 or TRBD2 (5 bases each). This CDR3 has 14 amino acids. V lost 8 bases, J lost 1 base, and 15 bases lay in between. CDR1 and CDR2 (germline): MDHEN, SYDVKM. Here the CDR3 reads CASDKGPFSYEQYF. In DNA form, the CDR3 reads TGTGCCAGCGACAAGGGACCCTTTTCCTACGAGCAGTACTTC.

The DNA for the CDR3 is TGTGCCAGCCTTTACTGGGACGGAATTCTTTACTCTGGAAACACCATATATTTT. It yields the protein CASLYWDGILYSGNTIYF. The V call is TRBV6-5, the J call TRBJ1-3; D possibly corresponds to TRBD1 (5 bases). This CDR3 region has 18 residues. Germline CDR1 is MNHEY and CDR2 is SVGAGI. Between the trimmed V and J ends, which lost 8 bases and 0 bases, there was a span of 23 bases.

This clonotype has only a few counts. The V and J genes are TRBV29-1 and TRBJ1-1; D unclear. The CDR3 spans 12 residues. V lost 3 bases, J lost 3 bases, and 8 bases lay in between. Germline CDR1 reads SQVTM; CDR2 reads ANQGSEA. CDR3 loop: CSVDEGYTEAFF. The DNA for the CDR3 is TGCAGCGTTGACGAGGGATACACTGAAGCTTTCTTT.

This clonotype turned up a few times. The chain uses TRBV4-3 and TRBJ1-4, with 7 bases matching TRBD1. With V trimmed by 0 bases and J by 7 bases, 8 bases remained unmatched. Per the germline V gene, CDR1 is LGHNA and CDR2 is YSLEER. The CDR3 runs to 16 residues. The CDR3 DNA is TGCGCCAGCAGCCAAGACAGGGGGTCGGTTGGTGAAAAACTGTTTTTT. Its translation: CASSQDRGSVGEKLFF.